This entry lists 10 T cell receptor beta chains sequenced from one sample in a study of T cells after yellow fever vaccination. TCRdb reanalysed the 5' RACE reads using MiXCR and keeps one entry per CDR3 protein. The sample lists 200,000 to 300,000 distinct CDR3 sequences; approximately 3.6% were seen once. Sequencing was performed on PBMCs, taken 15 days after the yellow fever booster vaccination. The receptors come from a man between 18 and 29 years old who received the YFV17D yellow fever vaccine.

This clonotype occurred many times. The CDR3 reads CSVLRGVRETQYF. In nucleotides, the CDR3 is TGCAGCGTACTGCGGGGGGTAAGGGAGACCCAGTACTTC. The V gene is TRBV29-1, the J gene TRBJ2-5; 8 bases fit TRBD2. After removal of 6 bases from V and 5 bases from J, the junction contained 8 bases not matched to a gene. The germline gives CDR1 SQVTM, CDR2 ANQGSEA. This CDR3 region has 13 residues.

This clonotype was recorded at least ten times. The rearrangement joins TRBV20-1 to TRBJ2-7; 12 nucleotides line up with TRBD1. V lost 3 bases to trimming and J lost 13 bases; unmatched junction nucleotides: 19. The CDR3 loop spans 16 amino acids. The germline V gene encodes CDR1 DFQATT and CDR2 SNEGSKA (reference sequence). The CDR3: CSARPLGTGGLRSPYF. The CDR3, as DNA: TGCAGTGCTAGGCCCCTCGGGACAGGGGGCCTCAGAAGCCCTTACTTC.

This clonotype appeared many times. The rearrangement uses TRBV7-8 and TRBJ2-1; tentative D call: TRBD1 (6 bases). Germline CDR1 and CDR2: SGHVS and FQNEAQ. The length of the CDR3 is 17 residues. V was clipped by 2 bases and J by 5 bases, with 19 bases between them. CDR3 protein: CASSLNPFNRDNNEQFF. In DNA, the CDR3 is TGTGCCAGCAGCTTAAACCCATTTAACAGGGACAACAATGAGCAGTTCTTC.

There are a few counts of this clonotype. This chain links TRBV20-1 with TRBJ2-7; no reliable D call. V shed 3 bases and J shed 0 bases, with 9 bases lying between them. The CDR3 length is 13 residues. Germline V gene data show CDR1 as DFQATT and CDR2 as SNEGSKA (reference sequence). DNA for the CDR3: TGCAGTGCTAGTTCTAGGAGCTCCTACGAGCAGTACGTC. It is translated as CSASSRSSYEQYV.

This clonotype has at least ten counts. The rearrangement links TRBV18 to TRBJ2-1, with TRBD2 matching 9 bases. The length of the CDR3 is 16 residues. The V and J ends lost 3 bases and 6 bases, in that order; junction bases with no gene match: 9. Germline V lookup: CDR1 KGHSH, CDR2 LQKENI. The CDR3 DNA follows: TGTGCCAGCTCACCGGTGGGGCTAGCGGGGTCCAATGAGCAGTTCTTC. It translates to CASSPVGLAGSNEQFF.

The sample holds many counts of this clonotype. The chain's CDR3 is CASSSAGYEQYF. The CDR3 coding sequence is TGCGCCAGCAGCTCTGCAGGCTACGAGCAGTACTTC. The genes are TRBV5-1 and TRBJ2-7; D not certain. Germline lookup yields CDR1 SGHRS and CDR2 YFSETQ. The CDR3 totals 12 residues. Trimming stripped 3 bases from V and 3 bases from J, with 7 bases between.

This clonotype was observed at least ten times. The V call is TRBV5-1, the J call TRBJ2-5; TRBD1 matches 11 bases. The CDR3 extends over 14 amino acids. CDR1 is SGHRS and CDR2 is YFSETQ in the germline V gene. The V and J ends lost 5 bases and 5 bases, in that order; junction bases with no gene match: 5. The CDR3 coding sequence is TGCGCCAGCAGTGGACAGGGGGCTCAGGAGACCCAGTACTTC. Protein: CASSGQGAQETQYF.

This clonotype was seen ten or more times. CDR3 sequence (DNA): TGTGCCAGCAGCCAAGTTGGGGCCTACGAGCAGTACTTC. Its protein is CASSQVGAYEQYF. V is TRBV4-2 and J is TRBJ2-7; unclear D gene. The CDR3 is 13 residues long. In germline, CDR1 is LGHNA, CDR2 YNFKEQ. V was pared by 1 base and J by 2 bases, with 6 bases between.

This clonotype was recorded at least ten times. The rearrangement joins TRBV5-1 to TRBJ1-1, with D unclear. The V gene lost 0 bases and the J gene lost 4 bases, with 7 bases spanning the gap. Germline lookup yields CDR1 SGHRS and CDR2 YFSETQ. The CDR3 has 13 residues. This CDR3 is CASSLGLGTEAFF. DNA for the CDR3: TGCGCCAGCAGCTTGGGGCTCGGCACTGAAGCTTTCTTT.

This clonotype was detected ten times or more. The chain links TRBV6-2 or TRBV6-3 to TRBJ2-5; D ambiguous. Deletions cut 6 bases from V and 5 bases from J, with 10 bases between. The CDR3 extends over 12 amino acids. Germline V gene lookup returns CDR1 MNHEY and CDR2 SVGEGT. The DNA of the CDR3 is TGTGCCAGCAGGCTTGAGCCCGAGACCCAGTACTTC. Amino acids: CASRLEPETQYF.